The 28 T cell receptor beta chains below come from one sample, sequenced in a study of response to subunit inactivated influenza vaccine (dated by TCRdb to the late 2010s). Library construction relied on RT-PCR. Sequencing used an Illumina HiSeq 2500. The public reads were reprocessed in TCRdb via fastp at Q25 and MiXCR, keeping in-frame beta chains. Rows with one shared CDR3 protein collapse into an entry with the most common genes and DNA. This sample lists under 800,000 distinct CDR3 sequences; about 15% were detected once. The top ten constitute roughly 6.4% of the sample. Sequences were derived from PBMCs from blood, sampled approximately 15 days before vaccination. The receptors shown here come from a middle-aged man who received an inactivated influenza vaccine. Donor details come from another sample of the same person, matched by shared clones.

The genes are TRBV12-3 or TRBV12-4 and TRBJ2-6; D call uncertain. The CDR3 sequence is 17 residues long. V lost 5 bases, J lost 5 bases, and 19 bases lay in between. As DNA, the CDR3 is TGTGCCAGCAGTCCACGGACCGAATCCGGGCGGGCCAACGTCCTGACTTTC. Its translation: CASSPRTESGRANVLTF.

The CDR3 loop reads CASAGWAEAFF. The CDR3 DNA is TGTGCCTCCGCGGGGTGGGCTGAAGCTTTCTTT. The J gene is TRBJ1-1, the V gene TRBV7-9; D ambiguous. The V end lost 11 bases, the J end lost 6 bases, and 13 bases lay between the germline ends. The length of the CDR3 is 11 residues. Germline CDR1 is SEHNR and CDR2 is FQNEAQ (reference sequence).

A note on this clonotype: With a much larger clone just one base away, this may be a read error. The V and J genes are TRBV7-2 and TRBJ2-7, with D perhaps being TRBD1 or TRBD2 (5 bases each). Trimming took 4 bases from V and 2 from J, leaving 9 bases between them. Germline V lookup: CDR1 SGHTA, CDR2 FQGNSA. This CDR3 is built from 13 residues. The CDR3 spells CASSWGPTYEQYF. The CDR3 coding sequence is TGTGCCAGCAGCTGGGGACCGACCTACGAGCAGTACTTC.

This clonotype was found many times. The chain is built from TRBV20-1 and TRBJ1-5, with 7 bases lining up with TRBD1. Looked up from germline, CDR1 is DFQATT and CDR2 is SNEGSKA (reference sequence). This CDR3 contains 14 residues. V shed 5 bases and J 1 base; nucleotides not matched to a gene: 5. In nucleotides, the CDR3 is TGCAGTGCTTCACCGGGACAGAGCAATCAGCCCCAGCATTTT. Translation: CSASPGQSNQPQHF.

This clonotype showed up many times. The rearrangement uses TRBV2 and TRBJ2-7, with 7 bases lining up with TRBD2. The CDR3 runs to 14 residues. Trimming at V came to 3 bases and at J to 5 bases, leaving 7 bases not matched to a gene. Germline CDR1 and CDR2: SNHLY and FYNNEI. CDR3 DNA sequence: TGTGCCAGCAGTGAGGGGAGGGATAGGGACGAGCAGTACTTC. Protein product: CASSEGRDRDEQYF.

This clonotype has a count of ten or more. The chain recombines TRBV4-3 with TRBJ2-2; 7 positions agree with TRBD2. CDR1 and CDR2 (germline): LGHNA, YSLEER. J gave up 6 bases and V 2 bases, and 3 bases lay outside the gene matches. The CDR3 is 14 residues long. The DNA for the CDR3 is TGCGCCAGCAGCCAAACCGGACTAGCCGGGGAGCTGTTTTTT. The encoded protein is CASSQTGLAGELFF.

The chain employs TRBV20-1 and TRBJ2-1; D perhaps matches TRBD1 (6 bases). The CDR3 loop spans 18 amino acids. Trimming took 4 bases from V and 3 from J, leaving 25 bases between them. CDR1 DFQATT and CDR2 SNEGSKA come from the germline V gene (reference sequence). CDR3 residues: CSAMEVSGGLGSYNEQFF. The DNA of the CDR3 is TGCAGTGCTATGGAGGTCAGTGGGGGCCTAGGCAGCTACAATGAGCAGTTCTTC.

V is TRBV15 and J is TRBJ1-1; TRBD1 might be the D (5 bases). This CDR3 region has 12 residues. Germline V gene lookup returns CDR1 LNHNV and CDR2 YYDKDF (reference sequence). V lost 7 bases and J lost 5, with 11 bases in between. CDR3 in amino acids: CATTRDRTEAFF. The CDR3 region has the DNA TGTGCCACCACCCGGGACCGAACTGAAGCTTTCTTT.

The chain recombines TRBV3-1 with TRBJ2-7; D possibly corresponds to TRBD1 (5 bases). The ends were cut back, 1 base at V and 0 bases at J, with 10 bases in the middle. CDR1 is LGHDT, CDR2 YNNKEL, per germline (reference sequence). This CDR3 comprises 15 residues. The CDR3 reads CASSQGVDNSYEQYF. As DNA, the CDR3 is TGTGCCAGCAGCCAAGGTGTGGACAACTCCTACGAGCAGTACTTC.

This clonotype was counted a few times. The chain joins TRBV5-1 to TRBJ2-7; 13 positions agree with TRBD2. This CDR3 is built from 13 residues. Germline trimming cut 5 bases from V and 9 bases from J; bases unmatched to any gene: 5. Germline CDR1 reads SGHRS; CDR2 reads YFSETQ. The CDR3 sequence: CASSGLAGEVQYF. CDR3 DNA sequence: TGCGCCAGCAGTGGACTAGCGGGAGAGGTGCAGTACTTC.

There are a few counts of this clonotype. The chain uses TRBV10-3 and TRBJ2-7; no clear D gene. This CDR3 comprises 12 residues. Trimming stripped 2 bases from V and 4 bases from J, with 6 bases between. The germline CDR1 and CDR2 sequences are ENHRY and SYGVKD. The CDR3 bases are TGTGCCATCAGTGAGGCCCAATACGAGCAGTACTTC. Translation gives CAISEAQYEQYF.

This sequence joins TRBV7-9 and TRBJ2-7, with 8 bases aligning to TRBD1. CDR1 SEHNR and CDR2 FQNEAQ come from the germline V gene (reference sequence). V lost 0 bases, J lost 6 bases, and 7 bases stayed unmatched. The CDR3 length is 15 residues. CDR3 DNA: TGTGCCAGCAGCTTAGCGAGGACAGGGAACGTCGAGCAGTACTTC. It yields the protein CASSLARTGNVEQYF.

This clonotype has a handful of counts. V gene TRBV27 combines with J gene TRBJ2-1, with D uncertain. Trimming shortened V by 0 bases and J by 4 bases, and 10 bases separated the two germline ends. Germline V gives CDR1 MNHEY, CDR2 SMNVEV (reference sequence). The CDR3 consists of 15 residues. CDR3 DNA sequence: TGTGCCAGCAGTTTATCGGGCACAGTTTACAATGAGCAGTTCTTC. It is translated as CASSLSGTVYNEQFF.

The chain is built from TRBV11-1 and TRBJ2-1; 8 nucleotides agree with TRBD2. Germline V CDR1 and CDR2: SGHAT, FQDESV (reference sequence). The CDR3 has 18 amino acids. Trimming at V came to 5 bases and at J to 8 bases, leaving 20 bases not matched to a gene. In DNA, the CDR3 is TGTGCCAGCAGCCCCCTCCCCCCTCCCGGGACTAGTTTTGATGAGCAGTTCTTC. Protein sequence: CASSPLPPPGTSFDEQFF.

V is TRBV29-1 and J is TRBJ2-3, with 9 bases fitting TRBD1. The CDR3 is 13 residues long. Germline trimming cut 1 base from V and 5 bases from J; bases unmatched to any gene: 1. The germline V gene encodes CDR1 SQVTM and CDR2 ANQGSEA. CDR3 region: CSVEGTGVDTQYF. The CDR3 region has the DNA TGCAGCGTTGAAGGGACAGGGGTAGATACGCAGTATTTT.

This clonotype appeared many times. V is TRBV29-1 and J is TRBJ2-5, with D maybe TRBD1 (6 bases). This CDR3 has 16 amino acids. The ends were cut back, 3 bases at V and 3 bases at J, with 20 bases in the middle. CDR1 is SQVTM, CDR2 ANQGSEA, per germline. The CDR3 DNA follows: TGCAGCGTTGAGACAGCTACAGGGATTCGGAAAGAGACCCAGTACTTC. Amino acids: CSVETATGIRKETQYF.

The chain couples TRBV7-2 to TRBJ1-2; 8 bases are shared with TRBD1. V dropped 5 bases and J dropped 8; count of bases not matched to a gene: 10. Germline values: CDR1 SGHTA, CDR2 FQGNSA. The CDR3 totals 14 residues. Here the CDR3 reads CASSASETGDGYTF. The CDR3 DNA sequence: TGTGCCAGCAGCGCCTCGGAGACAGGGGACGGCTACACCTTC.

This clonotype was seen at least ten times. The chain combines TRBV18 with TRBJ2-5, with 8 bases fitting TRBD2. From germline, CDR1 is KGHSH and CDR2 LQKENI. Unmatched junction bases numbered 6, after V lost 5 bases and J lost 1 base. The CDR3 is 15 residues long. The CDR3 DNA is TGTGCCAGCTCAGCCACTAGCGGAGCCCAAGAGACCCAGTACTTC. It encodes CASSATSGAQETQYF.

This clonotype was detected only a few times. This chain uses TRBV7-2 with TRBJ2-3; D is unclear. The CDR3 consists of 12 residues. Trimming cost V 5 bases and J 2 bases, with 5 bases left between them. The germline CDR1 and CDR2 sequences are SGHTA and FQGNSA. CDR3 nucleotide sequence: TGTGCCAGCAGCCGAATCACAGATACGCAGTATTTT. Translation gives CASSRITDTQYF.

This clonotype turned up a few times. The gene calls are TRBV6-5 and TRBJ2-3, with 9 bases matching TRBD2. This CDR3 has 16 amino acids. Trimming cost V 0 bases and J 5 bases; bases outside gene matches: 6. Germline V gives CDR1 MNHEY, CDR2 SVGAGI. The CDR3 region is CASSYSISGGLDTQYF. The CDR3 region has the DNA TGTGCCAGCAGTTACTCGATAAGCGGGGGGTTAGATACGCAGTATTTT.

This clonotype was counted many times. The V and J genes are TRBV12-3 or TRBV12-4 and TRBJ1-1; possibly TRBD1 for D (6 bases). The CDR3 runs to 14 residues. V was cut by 7 bases and J by 3 bases, with 15 bases left in between. CDR3 in amino acids: CASNPLGGHTEAFF. The CDR3 DNA sequence: TGTGCCAGCAACCCGTTGGGGGGCCACACTGAAGCTTTCTTT.

The rearrangement uses TRBV2 and TRBJ2-1; the match to TRBD2 covers 13 bases. Trimming took 3 bases from V and 0 from J; bases not matched to a gene: 2. CDR3 length: 17 residues. CDR1 SNHLY and CDR2 FYNNEI come from the germline V gene. The CDR3 protein is CASSDWTSGSSYNEQFF. CDR3 sequence (DNA): TGTGCCAGCAGTGATTGGACTAGCGGGAGCTCCTACAATGAGCAGTTCTTC. Using reference TRBV2 and TRBJ2-1 for the parts outside the CDR3, the full variable domain is EPEVTQTPSHQVTQMGQEVILRCVPISNHLYFYWYRQILGQKVEFLVSFYNNEISEKSEIFDDQFSVERPDGSNFTLKIRSTKLEDSAMYFCASSDWTSGSSYNEQFFGPGTRLTVL.

This chain joins TRBV5-1 and TRBJ2-1; no definite D call. The CDR3 runs 15 residues. The V gene lost 5 bases and the J gene lost 0 bases, with 12 bases spanning the gap. Germline lookup yields CDR1 SGHRS and CDR2 YFSETQ. CDR3 coding DNA: TGCGCCAGCAGTAACGCAAGGAGCTCCTACAATGAGCAGTTCTTC. It encodes CASSNARSSYNEQFF. Full variable domain (remainder filled in from reference TRBV5-1 and TRBJ2-1): KAGVTQTPRYLIKTRGQQVTLSCSPISGHRSVSWYQQTPGQGLQFLFEYFSETQRNKGNFPGRFSGRQFSNSRSEMNVSTLELGDSALYLCASSNARSSYNEQFFGPGTRLTVL.

V usage is TRBV12-3 or TRBV12-4 and J usage is TRBJ2-2, with D perhaps matching TRBD1 (5 bases). The CDR3 has 16 residues. Trimming removed 4 bases from V and 0 bases from J, with 12 bases in between. CDR3 coding DNA: TGTGCCAGCAGTTGGGGCAGGCTTCCGAACACCGGGGAGCTGTTTTTT. It specifies CASSWGRLPNTGELFF.

The chain links TRBV24-1 to TRBJ2-2; 7 bases map to TRBD2. Germline V CDR1 and CDR2: KGHDR, SFDVKD. This CDR3 contains 14 residues. J gave up 5 bases and V 5 bases, and 4 bases lay outside the gene matches. This CDR3 is CATSAPGGTGELFF. For the CDR3, the DNA is TGTGCCACCAGTGCCCCGGGGGGAACCGGGGAGCTGTTTTTT.

The J gene is TRBJ2-7, the V gene TRBV27; 10 bases match TRBD1. The CDR3 sequence is 16 residues long. V lost 5 bases to trimming and J lost 5 bases; unmatched junction nucleotides: 12. Germline V gives CDR1 MNHEY, CDR2 SMNVEV (reference sequence). The CDR3 DNA follows: TGTGCCAGCAGTATGAGGGCGGGACAGGGGTGGCACGAGCAGTACTTC. Encoded protein: CASSMRAGQGWHEQYF.

This clonotype was seen a few times. The chain recombines TRBV10-3 with TRBJ1-2, with unresolved D. Germline V lookup: CDR1 ENHRY, CDR2 SYGVKD. CDR3 length equals 12 residues. Between the trimmed V and J ends, which lost 2 bases and 8 bases, there was a span of 9 bases. CDR3 coding DNA: TGTGCCATCAGTGAGGGAGGGAAGGGCTACACCTTC. It translates to CAISEGGKGYTF.

This clonotype was recorded a few times. This chain joins TRBV12-3 or TRBV12-4 and TRBJ1-2, with D possibly matching TRBD1 (5 bases). The CDR3 has 15 residues. Trimming left V 4 bases short and J 4 bases short, with 16 bases between. The CDR3 sequence is CASSSTTVRPYGYTF. CDR3 nucleotides: TGTGCCAGCAGTTCAACGACAGTACGACCCTATGGCTACACCTTC.